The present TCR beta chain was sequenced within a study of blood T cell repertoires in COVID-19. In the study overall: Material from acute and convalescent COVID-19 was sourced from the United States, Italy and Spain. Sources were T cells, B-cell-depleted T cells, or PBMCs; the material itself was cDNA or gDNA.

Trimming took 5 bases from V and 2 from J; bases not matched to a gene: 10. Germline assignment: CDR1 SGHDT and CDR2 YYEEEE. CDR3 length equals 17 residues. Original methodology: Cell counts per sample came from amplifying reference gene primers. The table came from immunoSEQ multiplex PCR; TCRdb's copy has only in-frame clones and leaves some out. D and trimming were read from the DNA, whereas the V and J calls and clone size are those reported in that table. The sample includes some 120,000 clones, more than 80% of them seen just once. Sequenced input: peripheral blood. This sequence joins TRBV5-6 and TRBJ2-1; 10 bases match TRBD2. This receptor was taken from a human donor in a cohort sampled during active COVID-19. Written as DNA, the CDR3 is TGTGCCAGCAGTGGGGGAGAGCGGGAGGGCCCCTACAATGAGCAGTTCTTC. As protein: CASSGGEREGPYNEQFF. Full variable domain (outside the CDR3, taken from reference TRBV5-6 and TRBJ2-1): DAGVTQSPTHLIKTRGQQVTLRCSPKSGHDTVSWYQQALGQGPQFIFQYYEEEERQRGNFPDRFSGHQFPNYSSELNVNALLLGDSALYLCASSGGEREGPYNEQFFGPGTRLTVL.